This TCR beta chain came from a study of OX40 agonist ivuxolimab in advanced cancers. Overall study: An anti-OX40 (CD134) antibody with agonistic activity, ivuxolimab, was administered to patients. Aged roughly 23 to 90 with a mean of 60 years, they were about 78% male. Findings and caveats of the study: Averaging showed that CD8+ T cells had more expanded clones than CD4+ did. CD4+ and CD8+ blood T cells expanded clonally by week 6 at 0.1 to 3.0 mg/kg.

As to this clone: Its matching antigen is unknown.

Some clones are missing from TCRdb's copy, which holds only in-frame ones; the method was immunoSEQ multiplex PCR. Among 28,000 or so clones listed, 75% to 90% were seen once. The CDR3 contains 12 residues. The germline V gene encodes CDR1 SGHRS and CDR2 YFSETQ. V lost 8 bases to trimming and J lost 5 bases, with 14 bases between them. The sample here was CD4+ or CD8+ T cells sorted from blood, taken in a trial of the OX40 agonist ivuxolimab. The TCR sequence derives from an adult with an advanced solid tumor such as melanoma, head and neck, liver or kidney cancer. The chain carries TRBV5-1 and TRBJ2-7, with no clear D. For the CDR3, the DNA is TGCGCCAGTGCCTTCAGTGCCGACGAGCAGTACTTC. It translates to CASAFSADEQYF.